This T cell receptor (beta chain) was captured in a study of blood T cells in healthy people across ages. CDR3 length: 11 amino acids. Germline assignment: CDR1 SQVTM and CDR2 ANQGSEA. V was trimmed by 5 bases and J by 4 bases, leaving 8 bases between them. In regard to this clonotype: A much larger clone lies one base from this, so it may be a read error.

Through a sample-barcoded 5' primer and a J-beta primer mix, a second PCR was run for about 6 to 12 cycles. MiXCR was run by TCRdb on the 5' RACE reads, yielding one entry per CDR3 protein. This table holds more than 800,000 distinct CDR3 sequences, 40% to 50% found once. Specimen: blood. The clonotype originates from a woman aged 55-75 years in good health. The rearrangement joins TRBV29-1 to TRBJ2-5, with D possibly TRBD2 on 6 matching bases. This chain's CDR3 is CSVQEGETQYF. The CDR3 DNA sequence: TGCAGCGTTCAGGAGGGAGAGACCCAGTACTTC.